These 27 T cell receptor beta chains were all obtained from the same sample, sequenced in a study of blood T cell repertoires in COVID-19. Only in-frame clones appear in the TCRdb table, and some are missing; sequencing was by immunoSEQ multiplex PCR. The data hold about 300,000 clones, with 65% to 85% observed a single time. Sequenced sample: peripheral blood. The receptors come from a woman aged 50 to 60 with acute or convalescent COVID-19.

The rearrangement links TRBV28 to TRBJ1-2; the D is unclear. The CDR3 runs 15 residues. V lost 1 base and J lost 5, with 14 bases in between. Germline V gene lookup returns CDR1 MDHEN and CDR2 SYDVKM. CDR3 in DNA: TGTGCCAGCAGTTTATCCGGGTCGGGAAGGTATGGCTACACCTTC. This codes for CASSLSGSGRYGYTF.

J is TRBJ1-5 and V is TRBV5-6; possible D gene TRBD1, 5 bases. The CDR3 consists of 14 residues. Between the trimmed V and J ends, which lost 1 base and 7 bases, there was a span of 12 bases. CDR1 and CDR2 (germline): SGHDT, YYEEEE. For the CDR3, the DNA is TGTGCCAGCAGCTTGTGGCAGGGAAACCAGCCCCAGCATTTT. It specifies CASSLWQGNQPQHF.

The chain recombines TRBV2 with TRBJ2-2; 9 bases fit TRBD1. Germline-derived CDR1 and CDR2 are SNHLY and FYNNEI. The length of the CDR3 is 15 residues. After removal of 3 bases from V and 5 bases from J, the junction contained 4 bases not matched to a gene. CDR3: CASSDLGQGTGELFF. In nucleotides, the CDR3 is TGTGCCAGCAGTGACCTGGGACAGGGAACCGGGGAGCTGTTTTTT.

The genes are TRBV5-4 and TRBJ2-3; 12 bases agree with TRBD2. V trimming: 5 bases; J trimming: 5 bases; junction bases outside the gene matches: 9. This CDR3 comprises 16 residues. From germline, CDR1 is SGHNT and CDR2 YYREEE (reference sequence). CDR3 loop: CASSYTTSGSGDTQYF. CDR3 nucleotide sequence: TGTGCCAGCAGTTATACGACTAGCGGGAGTGGAGATACGCAGTATTTT.

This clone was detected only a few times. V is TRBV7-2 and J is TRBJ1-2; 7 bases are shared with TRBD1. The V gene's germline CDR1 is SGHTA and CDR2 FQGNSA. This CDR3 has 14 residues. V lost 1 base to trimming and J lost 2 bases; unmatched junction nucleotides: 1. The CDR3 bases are TGTGCCAGCAGCTTAGAAGGGGGCAACTATGGCTACACCTTC. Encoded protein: CASSLEGGNYGYTF. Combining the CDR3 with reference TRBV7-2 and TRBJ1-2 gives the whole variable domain GAGVSQSPSNKVTEKGKDVELRCDPISGHTALYWYRQSLGQGLEFLIYFQGNSAPDKSGLPSDRFSAERTGGSVSTLTIQRTQQEDSAVYLCASSLEGGNYGYTFGSGTRLTVV.

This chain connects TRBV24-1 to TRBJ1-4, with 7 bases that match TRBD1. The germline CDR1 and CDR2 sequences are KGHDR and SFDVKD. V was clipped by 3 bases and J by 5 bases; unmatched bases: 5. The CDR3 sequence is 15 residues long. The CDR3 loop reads CATSDRGQQNEKLFF. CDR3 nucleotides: TGTGCCACCAGTGATAGGGGGCAACAGAATGAAAAACTGTTTTTT.

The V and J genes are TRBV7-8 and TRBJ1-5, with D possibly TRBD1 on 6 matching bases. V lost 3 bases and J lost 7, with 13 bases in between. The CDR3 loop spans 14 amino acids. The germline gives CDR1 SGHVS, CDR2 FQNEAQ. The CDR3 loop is CASSFSGGGQPQHF. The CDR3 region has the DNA TGTGCCAGCAGCTTCTCGGGGGGGGGCCAGCCCCAGCATTTT. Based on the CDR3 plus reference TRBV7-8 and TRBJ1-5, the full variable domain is GAGVSQSPRYKVAKRGQDVALRCDPISGHVSLFWYQQALGQGPEFLTYFQNEAQLDKSGLPSDRFFAERPEGSVSTLKIQRTQQEDSAVYLCASSFSGGGQPQHFGDGTRLSIL.

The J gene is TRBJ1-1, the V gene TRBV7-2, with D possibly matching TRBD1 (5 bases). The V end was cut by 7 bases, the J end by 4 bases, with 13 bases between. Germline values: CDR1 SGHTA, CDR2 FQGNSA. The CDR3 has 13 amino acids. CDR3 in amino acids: CASIQGLFTEAFF. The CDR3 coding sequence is TGTGCCAGCATCCAGGGACTTTTCACTGAAGCTTTCTTT.

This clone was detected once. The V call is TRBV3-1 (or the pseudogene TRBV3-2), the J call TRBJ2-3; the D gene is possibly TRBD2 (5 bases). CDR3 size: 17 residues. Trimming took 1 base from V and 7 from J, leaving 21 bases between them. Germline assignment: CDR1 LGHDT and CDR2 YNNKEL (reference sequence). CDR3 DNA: TGTGCCAGCAGCCAAGGTGTTTCGAGGCTAGCCGCGAATACGCAGTATTTT. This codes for CASSQGVSRLAANTQYF.

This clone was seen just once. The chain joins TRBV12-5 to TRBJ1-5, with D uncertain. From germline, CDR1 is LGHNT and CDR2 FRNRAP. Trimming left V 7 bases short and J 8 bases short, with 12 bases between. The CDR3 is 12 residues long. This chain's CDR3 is CASAEYFKPQHF. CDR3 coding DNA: TGTGCTAGTGCCGAGTACTTCAAGCCCCAGCATTTT.

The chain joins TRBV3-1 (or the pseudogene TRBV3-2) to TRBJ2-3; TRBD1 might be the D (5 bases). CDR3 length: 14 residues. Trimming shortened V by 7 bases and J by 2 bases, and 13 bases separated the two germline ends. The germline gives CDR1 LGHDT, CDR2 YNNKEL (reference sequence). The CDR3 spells CASNPDTNTDTQYF. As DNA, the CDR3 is TGTGCCAGCAACCCGGACACGAACACAGATACGCAGTATTTT.

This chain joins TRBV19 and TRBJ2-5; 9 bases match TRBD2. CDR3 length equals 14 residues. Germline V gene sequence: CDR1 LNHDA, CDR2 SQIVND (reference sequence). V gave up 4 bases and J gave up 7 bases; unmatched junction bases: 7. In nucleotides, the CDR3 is TGTGCCAGTAGTACCGCGGGAGGGGCTCGGACCCAGTACTTC. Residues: CASSTAGGARTQYF.

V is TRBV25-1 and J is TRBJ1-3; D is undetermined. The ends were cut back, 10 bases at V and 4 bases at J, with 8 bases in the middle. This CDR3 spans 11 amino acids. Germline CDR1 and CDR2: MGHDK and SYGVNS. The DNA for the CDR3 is TGTGCCATCCAGACAGGAAACACCATATATTTT. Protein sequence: CAIQTGNTIYF. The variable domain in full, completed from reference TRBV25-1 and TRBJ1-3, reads EADIYQTPRYLVIGTGKKITLECSQTMGHDKMYWYQQDPGMELHLIHYSYGVNSTEKGDLSSESTVSRIRTEHFPLTLESARPSHTSQYLCAIQTGNTIYFGEGSWLTVV.

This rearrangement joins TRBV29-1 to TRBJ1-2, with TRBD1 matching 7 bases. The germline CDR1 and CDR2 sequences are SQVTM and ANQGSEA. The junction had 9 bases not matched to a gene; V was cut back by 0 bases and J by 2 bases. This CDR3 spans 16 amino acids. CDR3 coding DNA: TGCAGCGTTGAAGATAAAACTATACAGGGGAACTATGGCTACACCTTC. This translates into CSVEDKTIQGNYGYTF.

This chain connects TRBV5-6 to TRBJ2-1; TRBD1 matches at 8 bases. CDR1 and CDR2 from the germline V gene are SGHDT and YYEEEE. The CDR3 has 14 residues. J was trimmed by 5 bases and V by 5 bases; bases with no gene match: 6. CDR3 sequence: CASRKQGGNNEQFF. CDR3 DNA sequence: TGTGCCAGCAGGAAACAGGGGGGCAACAATGAGCAGTTCTTC.

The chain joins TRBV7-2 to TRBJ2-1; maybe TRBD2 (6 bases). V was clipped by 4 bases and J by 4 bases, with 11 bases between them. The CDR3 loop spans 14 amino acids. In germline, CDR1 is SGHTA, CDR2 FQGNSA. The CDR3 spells CASSWDGGYNEQFF. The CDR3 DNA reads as TGTGCCAGCAGCTGGGACGGGGGTTACAATGAGCAGTTCTTC.

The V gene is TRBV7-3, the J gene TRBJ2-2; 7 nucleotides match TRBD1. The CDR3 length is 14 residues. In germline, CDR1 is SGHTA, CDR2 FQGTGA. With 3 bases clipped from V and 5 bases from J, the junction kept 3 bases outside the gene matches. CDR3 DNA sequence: TGTGCCAGCAGCTTCACAGGGGATACCGGGGAGCTGTTTTTT. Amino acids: CASSFTGDTGELFF.

The CDR3 is CATSGQGRLDTEAFF. The CDR3 coding sequence is TGTGCCACCAGCGGACAGGGGCGATTGGACACTGAAGCTTTCTTT. The chain joins TRBV15 to TRBJ1-1; TRBD1 matches at 9 bases. The germline V gene encodes CDR1 LNHNV and CDR2 YYDKDF (reference sequence). The CDR3 loop spans 15 amino acids. V lost 5 bases, J lost 3 bases, and 7 bases stayed unmatched.

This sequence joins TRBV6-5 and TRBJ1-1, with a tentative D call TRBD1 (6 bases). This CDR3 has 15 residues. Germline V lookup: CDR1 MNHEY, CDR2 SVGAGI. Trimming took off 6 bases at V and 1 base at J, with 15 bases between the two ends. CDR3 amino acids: CASSLYRAKNTEAFF. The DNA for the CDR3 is TGTGCCAGCAGCCTTTACAGGGCAAAGAACACTGAAGCTTTCTTT.

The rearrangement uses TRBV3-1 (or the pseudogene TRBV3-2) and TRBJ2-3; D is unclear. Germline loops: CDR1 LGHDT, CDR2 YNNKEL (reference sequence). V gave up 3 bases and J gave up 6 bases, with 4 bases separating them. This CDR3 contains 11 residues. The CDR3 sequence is CASSHGDTQYF. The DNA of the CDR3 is TGTGCCAGCAGCCACGGTGATACGCAGTATTTT.

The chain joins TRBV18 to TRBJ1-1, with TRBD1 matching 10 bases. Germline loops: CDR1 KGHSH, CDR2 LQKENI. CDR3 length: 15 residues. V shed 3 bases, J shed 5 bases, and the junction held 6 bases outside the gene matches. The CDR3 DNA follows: TGTGCCAGCTCACCTGCGACAGGGGGCGTTACTGAAGCTTTCTTT. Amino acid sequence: CASSPATGGVTEAFF.

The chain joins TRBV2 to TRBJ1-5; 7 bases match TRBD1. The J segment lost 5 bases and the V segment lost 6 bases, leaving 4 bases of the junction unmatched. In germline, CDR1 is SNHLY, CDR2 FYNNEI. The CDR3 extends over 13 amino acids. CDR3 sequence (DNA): TGTGCCAGCAGAAGTACAGGGGATCAGCCCCAGCATTTT. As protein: CASRSTGDQPQHF.

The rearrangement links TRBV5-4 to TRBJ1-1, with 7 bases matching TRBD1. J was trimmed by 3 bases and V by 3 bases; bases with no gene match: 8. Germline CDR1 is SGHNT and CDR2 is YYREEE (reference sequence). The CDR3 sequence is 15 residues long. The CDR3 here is CASSSSTGSHTEAFF. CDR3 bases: TGTGCCAGCAGCTCCTCGACAGGGTCCCACACTGAAGCTTTCTTT.

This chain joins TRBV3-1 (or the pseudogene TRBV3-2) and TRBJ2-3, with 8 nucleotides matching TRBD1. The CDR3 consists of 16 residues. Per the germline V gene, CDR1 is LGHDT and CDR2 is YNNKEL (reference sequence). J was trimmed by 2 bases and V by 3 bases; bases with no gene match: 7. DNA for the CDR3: TGTGCCAGCAGCCAGCGTACGACAGGGGACACAGATACGCAGTATTTT. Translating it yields CASSQRTTGDTDTQYF.

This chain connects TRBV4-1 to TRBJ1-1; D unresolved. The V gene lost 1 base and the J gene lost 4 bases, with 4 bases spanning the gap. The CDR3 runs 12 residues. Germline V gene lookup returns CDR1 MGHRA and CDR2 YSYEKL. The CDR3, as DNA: TGCGCCAGCAGCCAAGCGGGCACTGAAGCTTTCTTT. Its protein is CASSQAGTEAFF.

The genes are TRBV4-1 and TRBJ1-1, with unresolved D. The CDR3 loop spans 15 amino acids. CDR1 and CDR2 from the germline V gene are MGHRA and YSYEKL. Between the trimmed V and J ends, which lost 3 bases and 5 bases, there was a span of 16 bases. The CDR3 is CASSQTGKGGTEAFF. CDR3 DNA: TGCGCCAGCAGCCAGACGGGGAAGGGAGGTACTGAAGCTTTCTTT.

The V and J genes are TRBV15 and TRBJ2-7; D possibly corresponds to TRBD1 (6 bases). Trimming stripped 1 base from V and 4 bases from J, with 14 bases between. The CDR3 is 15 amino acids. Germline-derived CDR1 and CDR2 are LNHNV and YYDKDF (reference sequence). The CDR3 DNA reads TGTGCCACCAGCAGAGGAAAACAGGGCCCTTACGAGCAGTACTTC. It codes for CATSRGKQGPYEQYF.